A single sample gave rise to the 10 T cell receptor beta chains below, sequenced in a study of cytomegalovirus exposure and HLA in healthy donors. 60 Vbeta and 13 Jbeta primers were used in PCR. Libraries were prepared by immunoSEQ multiplex PCR; TCRdb keeps only in-frame clonotypes and omits some of them. The repertoire holds fewer than 200,000 clones, with 76% as singletons. The specimen was PBMCs. These receptors came from a female donor in good health and CMV-seronegative.

This clone was seen once. The genes are TRBV5-1 and TRBJ2-5; D gene uncertain. The end of the DNA aligns better with TRBJ2-7, so the J call may be wrong. This CDR3 spans 12 amino acids. Per germline, CDR1 SGHRS and CDR2 YFSETQ. The CDR3 loop is CASSFSVHEQYF. The CDR3 DNA is TGCGCCAGCAGCTTTTCCGTCCACGAGCAGTACTTC.

This chain joins TRBV9 and TRBJ1-4, with 9 bases identical to TRBD1. The length of the CDR3 is 14 residues. V was clipped by 2 bases and J by 5 bases; unmatched bases: 1. Germline V lookup: CDR1 SGDLS, CDR2 YYNGEE. The CDR3 coding sequence is TGTGCCAGCAGCGTGGGACAGGGAAATGAAAAACTGTTTTTT. Translated: CASSVGQGNEKLFF.

The rearrangement joins TRBV27 to TRBJ2-1; the D gene is possibly TRBD2 (7 bases). Germline values: CDR1 MNHEY, CDR2 SMNVEV (reference sequence). V was clipped by 5 bases and J by 7 bases, with 12 bases between them. This CDR3 region has 13 residues. CDR3 protein: CASSGGGLNEQFF. CDR3 bases: TGTGCCAGCAGTGGGGGGGGGCTAAATGAGCAGTTCTTC.

Concerning this clone itself: Sequence at one end of the junction differs from germline and may be a read error. This specimen includes other DNA sequences encoding the same CDR3. V usage is TRBV6-5 and J usage is TRBJ2-6; TRBD1 is a possible D gene (5 bases). The CDR3 loop spans 15 amino acids. Germline CDR1 is MNHEY and CDR2 is SVGAGI. The CDR3 bases are TGTGCCAGCGGCCTACAAGAGTCTGGGGCCAACGGCCTGACTTTC. Its translation is CASGLQESGANGLTF.

The chain has TRBV6-5 and TRBJ1-1, with a possible D match to TRBD1 (5 bases). CDR1 and CDR2 (germline): MNHEY, SVGAGI. V was shortened by 6 bases and J by 8 bases, with 10 bases between the two germline ends. CDR3 length: 11 amino acids. CDR3 in amino acids: CASSHGQEAFF. In DNA form, the CDR3 reads TGTGCCAGCAGCCACGGACAAGAAGCTTTCTTT.

Sample share makes this clone medium-sized. The chain is built from TRBV19 and TRBJ1-2, with a possible D match to TRBD1 (5 bases). Trimming removed 9 bases from V and 0 bases from J, with 17 bases in between. Germline CDR1 is LNHDA and CDR2 is SQIVND (reference sequence). This CDR3 comprises 15 residues. This CDR3 reads CASRLKTEPNYGYTF. The CDR3 DNA follows: TGTGCCAGCCGGTTGAAGACAGAGCCTAACTATGGCTACACCTTC.

This sequence joins TRBV29-1 and TRBJ2-5, with 9 bases fitting TRBD2. The V and J ends lost 4 bases and 4 bases, in that order; junction bases with no gene match: 13. The length of the CDR3 is 16 residues. The germline V gene has CDR1 SQVTM and CDR2 ANQGSEA. In DNA form, the CDR3 reads TGCAGCGTTGGTAATATAGGGCTAGCGGGAAGAGAGACCCAGTACTTC. Encoded protein: CSVGNIGLAGRETQYF.

The chain carries TRBV5-4 and TRBJ2-2; 9 bases match TRBD1. The CDR3 runs to 16 residues. V shed 0 bases and J 2 bases; nucleotides not matched to a gene: 2. Germline CDR1 reads SGHNT; CDR2 reads YYREEE (reference sequence). This chain's CDR3 is CASSLGDRVNTGELFF. The CDR3 DNA follows: TGTGCCAGCAGCTTGGGGGACAGGGTTAACACCGGGGAGCTGTTTTTT.

CDR3 DNA: TGTGCCTGGAGTGTCGATTTAGCGGGGGCCCCAGATACGCAGTATTTT. Its protein is CAWSVDLAGAPDTQYF. The gene calls are TRBV30 and TRBJ2-3; the match to TRBD2 covers 9 bases. The CDR3 length is 16 residues. Trimming at V came to 0 bases and at J to 4 bases, leaving 8 bases not matched to a gene. From germline, CDR1 is GTSNPN and CDR2 SVGIG (reference sequence). Complete variable domain (other parts from reference TRBV30 and TRBJ2-3): SQTIHQWPATLVQPVGSPLSLECTVEGTSNPNLYWYRQAAGRGLQLLFYSVGIGQISSEVPQNLSASRPQDRQFILSSKKLLLSDSGFYLCAWSVDLAGAPDTQYFGPGTRLTVL.

This clone has more than one count but fewer than ten. The V and J genes are TRBV27 and TRBJ2-7; 7 nucleotides agree with TRBD1. V lost 3 bases and J lost 4; bases outside the gene matches: 12. The CDR3 runs 16 residues. Germline V gene data show CDR1 as MNHEY and CDR2 as SMNVEV (reference sequence). Here the CDR3 reads CASSFYAQDRTYEQYF. The CDR3 coding sequence is TGTGCCAGCAGTTTCTACGCGCAGGACAGGACTTACGAGCAGTACTTC.